Listed here are 26 T cell receptor beta chains from one sample, sequenced in a study of cytotoxic CD8 clonotypes in ibrutinib-treated CLL. Measured with immunoSEQ multiplex PCR; TCRdb has only the in-frame clones, and not every one. The profile shows about 89,000 clones, around 73% of them singletons. The sample consisted of PBMCs, taken after 12 months of ibrutinib treatment. The receptors were sampled from a human donor with chronic lymphocytic leukemia.

This clone has just a few counts. The rearrangement links TRBV25-1 to TRBJ1-1, with TRBD1 matching over 9 bases. Germline CDR1 and CDR2: MGHDK and SYGVNS. CDR3 length: 13 amino acids. After removal of 6 bases from V and 4 bases from J, the junction contained 3 bases not matched to a gene. The CDR3 loop reads CASRGQGGTEAFF. In DNA form, the CDR3 reads TGTGCCAGCAGGGGACAGGGTGGCACTGAAGCTTTCTTT.

The chain joins TRBV4-1 to TRBJ2-7; D unclear. V lost 0 bases and J lost 2, with 17 bases in between. The CDR3 sequence is 17 residues long. Per germline, CDR1 MGHRA and CDR2 YSYEKL. CDR3 sequence reads: CASSQEPPAAQPYEQYF. The DNA of the CDR3 is TGCGCCAGCAGCCAAGAACCACCGGCAGCCCAGCCCTACGAGCAGTACTTC.

This clone showed up just a few times. The J gene is TRBJ2-3, the V gene TRBV21-1; the table's TRBD2 call for D was not verified on the DNA. TRBV21-1 is flagged as a pseudogene. The CDR3 has 18 residues. DNA for the CDR3: TGTGCCAGCAGCAAAGTAGACCGGACTAGAGATAAAACAGATACGCAGTATTTT. This sequence encodes CASSKVDRTRDKTDTQYF.

The chain has TRBV7-2 and TRBJ2-7; 10 bases match TRBD2. The V gene's germline CDR1 is SGHTA and CDR2 FQGNSA. The CDR3 contains 15 residues. The V gene end was trimmed by 1 base and the J gene end by 7 bases; junction bases not matched to a gene: 7. The CDR3 sequence is CASSLGAGGSREQYF. CDR3 sequence (DNA): TGTGCCAGCAGCTTAGGAGCGGGGGGGTCGAGGGAGCAGTACTTC.

This chain links TRBV6-5 with TRBJ2-5; D is perhaps TRBD2 (6 bases). The CDR3 covers 13 residues. Germline V gene data show CDR1 as MNHEY and CDR2 as SVGAGI. Deletions cut 2 bases from V and 4 bases from J, with 8 bases between. Written as DNA, the CDR3 is TGTGCCAGCAGTTACGCGGGACGAGAGACCCAGTACTTC. Translated: CASSYAGRETQYF.

In this sample, this clone turned up once. Given a much more abundant clone one base away, this may be a read error. The J gene is TRBJ1-6, the V gene TRBV25-1; D call uncertain. In germline, CDR1 is MGHDK, CDR2 SYGVNS. The CDR3 covers 14 residues. CDR3 bases: TGTGCCAGCAGTGACAGCTCCTATAATTCATCCCTCCACTTT. Translated, it gives CASSDSSYNSSLHF. Drawing the rest from reference TRBV25-1 and TRBJ1-6, the complete variable domain is EADIYQTPRYLVIGTGKKITLECSQTMGHDKMYWYQQDPGMELHLIHYSYGVNSTEKGDLSSESTVSRIRTEHFPLTLESARPSHTSQYLCASSDSSYNSSLHFGNGTRLTVT.

The CDR3 nucleotides are TGTGCCTGGAGTAAAAACCGGGACGGAGAGCCCTATGGCTACACCTTC. Encoded protein: CAWSKNRDGEPYGYTF. The chain employs TRBV30 and TRBJ1-2, with D possibly matching TRBD1 (5 bases). The CDR3 runs 16 residues. The V end lost 2 bases, the J end lost 4 bases, and 20 bases lay between the germline ends. Germline lookup yields CDR1 GTSNPN and CDR2 SVGIG (reference sequence).

The rearrangement uses TRBV10-3 and TRBJ2-1; D is perhaps TRBD2 (6 bases). This CDR3 is built from 14 residues. Germline CDR1 is ENHRY and CDR2 is SYGVKD. Trimming took 8 bases from V and 4 from J, leaving 15 bases between them. CDR3 region: CAILPAGGYNEQFF. Here the CDR3 DNA reads TGTGCCATCCTCCCCGCCGGGGGTTACAATGAGCAGTTCTTC.

The rearrangement links TRBV5-1 to TRBJ1-2, with D possibly matching TRBD1 (6 bases). In germline, CDR1 is SGHRS, CDR2 YFSETQ. With 4 bases removed from V and 7 bases from J, the gap between germline ends came to 14 bases. This CDR3 spans 13 amino acids. DNA of the CDR3: TGCGCCAGCAGCCTGGGCAGGGGAGGTGGCTACACCTTC. This sequence encodes CASSLGRGGGYTF. Full variable domain (remainder filled in from reference TRBV5-1 and TRBJ1-2): KAGVTQTPRYLIKTRGQQVTLSCSPISGHRSVSWYQQTPGQGLQFLFEYFSETQRNKGNFPGRFSGRQFSNSRSEMNVSTLELGDSALYLCASSLGRGGGYTFGSGTRLTVV.

The chain uses TRBV11-3 and TRBJ2-1; weak D call: TRBD1 (6 bases). The CDR3 sequence is 14 residues long. V was shortened by 9 bases and J by 2 bases, with 14 bases between the two germline ends. Germline assignment: CDR1 SGHNT and CDR2 YENEEA. CDR3 loop: CASRSGAAYNEQFF. The DNA for the CDR3 is TGTGCCAGTCGTTCAGGGGCGGCCTACAATGAGCAGTTCTTC. The whole variable domain, filled in from reference TRBV11-3 and TRBJ2-1, reads EAGVVQSPRYKIIEKKQPVAFWCNPISGHNTLYWYLQNLGQGPELLIRYENEEAVDDSQLPKDRFSAERLKGVDSTLKIQPAELGDSAVYLCASRSGAAYNEQFFGPGTRLTVL.

This chain uses TRBV5-6 with TRBJ2-7, with D perhaps being TRBD1 or TRBD2 (6 bases each). The V end was cut by 2 bases, the J end by 12 bases, with 21 bases between. Germline lookup yields CDR1 SGHDT and CDR2 YYEEEE. The CDR3 extends over 14 amino acids. The chain's CDR3 is CASSFGGSSWSLYF. The CDR3 nucleotides are TGTGCCAGCAGCTTCGGGGGCTCGAGCTGGTCCTTGTACTTC. The full variable domain, completed using reference TRBV5-6 and TRBJ2-7, is DAGVTQSPTHLIKTRGQQVTLRCSPKSGHDTVSWYQQALGQGPQFIFQYYEEEERQRGNFPDRFSGHQFPNYSSELNVNALLLGDSALYLCASSFGGSSWSLYFGPGTRLTVT.

V usage is TRBV7-2 and J usage is TRBJ2-1; D gene uncertain. The V end was cut by 2 bases, the J end by 6 bases, with 8 bases between. This CDR3 is 13 amino acids long. Looked up from germline, CDR1 is SGHTA and CDR2 is FQGNSA. In DNA, the CDR3 is TGTGCCAGCAGCTTATCCAAAATCAATGAGCAGTTCTTC. This encodes CASSLSKINEQFF.

The chain recombines TRBV6-6 with TRBJ1-5; D is uncertain. V shed 2 bases and J shed 8 bases, with 7 bases lying between them. This CDR3 is 12 amino acids long. CDR1 and CDR2 (germline): MNHNY, SVGAGI (reference sequence). The CDR3 loop reads CASSYRAEPQHF. Written as DNA, the CDR3 is TGTGCCAGCAGTTACAGGGCAGAGCCCCAGCATTTT.

This sequence joins TRBV30 and TRBJ2-7, with 7 bases matching TRBD2. Losses at the gene ends were 2 bases for V and 9 bases for J; bases not matched to a gene: 7. The germline gives CDR1 GTSNPN, CDR2 SVGIG (reference sequence). The CDR3 consists of 12 residues. CDR3 nucleotides: TGTGCCTGGAGTCCCTCTCTAGCGGTGCAGTACTTC. Residues: CAWSPSLAVQYF.

This clone has only one observation. The DNA for the CDR3 is TGTGCCAGCAGCGCCGGACGGGGTGAAAAACTGTTTTTT. Its translation: CASSAGRGEKLFF. The rearrangement uses TRBV9 and TRBJ1-4; D is ambiguous. The CDR3 has 13 residues. Trimming shortened V by 3 bases and J by 7 bases, and 10 bases separated the two germline ends. Germline assignment: CDR1 SGDLS and CDR2 YYNGEE.

This chain uses TRBV5-1 with TRBJ2-3; 9 bases map to TRBD2. This CDR3 has 16 residues. Trimming cost V 0 bases and J 3 bases; bases outside gene matches: 5. Germline lookup yields CDR1 SGHRS and CDR2 YFSETQ. The CDR3 bases are TGCGCCAGCAGCTTGGTTGGCGGGGGGGCGACAGATACGCAGTATTTT. The encoded protein is CASSLVGGGATDTQYF.

The rearrangement uses TRBV4-1 and TRBJ1-3, with D uncertain. Trimming left V 4 bases short and J 4 bases short, with 14 bases between. Germline V CDR1 and CDR2: MGHRA, YSYEKL. The CDR3 loop spans 15 amino acids. CDR3 sequence: CASSPQASTGNTIYF. In nucleotides, the CDR3 is TGCGCCAGCAGCCCTCAAGCCAGCACGGGAAACACCATATATTTT.

The gene calls are TRBV15 and TRBJ2-5; the D is unclear. The CDR3 runs to 15 residues. Germline V gives CDR1 LNHNV, CDR2 YYDKDF (reference sequence). V was shortened by 3 bases and J by 0 bases, with 11 bases between the two germline ends. Written as DNA, the CDR3 is TGTGCCACCAGCAGGACCTTAGACCACCAAGAGACCCAGTACTTC. It specifies CATSRTLDHQETQYF.

This clone is a singleton in its sample. The chain employs TRBV7-9 and TRBJ2-4; TRBD1 aligns across 9 bases. V trimming: 1 base; J trimming: 8 bases; junction bases outside the gene matches: 6. The CDR3 contains 15 residues. CDR1 is SEHNR and CDR2 is FQNEAQ in the germline V gene (reference sequence). CDR3 protein: CASSLGDRVPDIQYF. CDR3 in DNA: TGTGCCAGCAGCTTAGGGGACAGGGTCCCGGACATTCAGTACTTC.

In nucleotides, the CDR3 is TGCGCCAGCAGCGTAGGGGGCCCGAACACCGGGGAGCTGTTTTTT. It codes for CASSVGGPNTGELFF. This rearrangement joins TRBV5-1 to TRBJ2-2; 7 nucleotides agree with TRBD1. Germline assignment: CDR1 SGHRS and CDR2 YFSETQ. The CDR3 length is 15 residues. V trimming: 4 bases; J trimming: 0 bases; junction bases outside the gene matches: 3.

The chain uses TRBV25-1 and TRBJ2-7, with D possibly TRBD2 on 5 matching bases. Germline V gene lookup returns CDR1 MGHDK and CDR2 SYGVNS. The CDR3 sequence is 12 residues long. Trimming pared 4 bases from V and 3 bases from J, leaving 7 bases between. CDR3 in DNA: TGTGCCAGCAGTGTTGAGGGCTACGAGCAGTACTTC. Its translation: CASSVEGYEQYF.

The sample holds a few counts of this clone. This chain uses TRBV25-1 with TRBJ1-6; tentatively, D is TRBD1 (6 bases). CDR3 length equals 13 residues. From germline, CDR1 is MGHDK and CDR2 SYGVNS. Between the trimmed V and J ends, which lost 7 bases and 8 bases, there was a span of 12 bases. The CDR3 is CASTWGADSPLHF. Here the CDR3 DNA reads TGTGCCAGCACATGGGGGGCGGATTCACCCCTCCACTTT. Full variable domain (remainder filled in from reference TRBV25-1 and TRBJ1-6): EADIYQTPRYLVIGTGKKITLECSQTMGHDKMYWYQQDPGMELHLIHYSYGVNSTEKGDLSSESTVSRIRTEHFPLTLESARPSHTSQYLCASTWGADSPLHFGNGTRLTVT.

This clone was seen many times. The V call is TRBV4-2, the J call TRBJ2-3; maybe TRBD2 (6 bases). Deletions cut 5 bases from V and 2 bases from J, with 14 bases between. Germline CDR1 reads LGHNA; CDR2 reads YNFKEQ. The CDR3 is 15 amino acids. DNA for the CDR3: TGTGCCAGCAGCTTGGCGGGCGGGATCACAGATACGCAGTATTTT. It specifies CASSLAGGITDTQYF.

This clone appeared a few times. The chain couples TRBV7-2 to TRBJ2-4, with 8 bases that match TRBD1. J was trimmed by 1 base and V by 6 bases; bases with no gene match: 5. The CDR3 length is 15 residues. Germline V gene lookup returns CDR1 SGHTA and CDR2 FQGNSA. As DNA, the CDR3 is TGTGCCAGCAGGACAGGGGCGGAGGCCAAAAACATTCAGTACTTC. It yields the protein CASRTGAEAKNIQYF.

The sample holds one count of this clone. The gene calls are TRBV9 and TRBJ2-2; the match to TRBD1 covers 9 bases. Trimming cost V 4 bases and J 3 bases; bases outside gene matches: 4. This CDR3 region has 15 residues. Per the germline V gene, CDR1 is SGDLS and CDR2 is YYNGEE. Written as DNA, the CDR3 is TGTGCCAGCAGCAAAGGGGACAGGGACACCGGGGAGCTGTTTTTT. The encoded protein is CASSKGDRDTGELFF. Drawing the rest from reference TRBV9 and TRBJ2-2, the complete variable domain is DSGVTQTPKHLITATGQRVTLRCSPRSGDLSVYWYQQSLDQGLQFLIQYYNGEERAKGNILERFSAQQFPDLHSELNLSSLELGDSALYFCASSKGDRDTGELFFGEGSRLTVL.

This sequence joins TRBV28 and TRBJ2-7; a weak D match, TRBD2 (6 bases). V dropped 5 bases and J dropped 2 bases, with 13 bases sitting between them. The germline gives CDR1 MDHEN, CDR2 SYDVKM. The CDR3 loop spans 14 amino acids. The CDR3 bases are TGTGCCAGCAGTCCTAGCGCCCGCCCCTACGAGCAGTACTTC. It is translated as CASSPSARPYEQYF.